This TCR beta chain was sequenced in a study of blood T cells in healthy people across ages (dated by TCRdb to 2015 to 2017). Background for the entire study: In model experiments, template switching captured roughly one uniquely barcoded TCR beta cDNA molecule for every two T cells. The study analyzed two additional independent replicas of 1 million unique cDNA reads from the same blood draw for two donors, one aged 18 to 30 and one aged 80 or older. Donors of different ages were randomly distributed across sequencing lanes to avoid experimental bias. The study measured age-related changes in TCR beta repertoire diversity using deep sequencing normalized with unique cDNA molecular identifiers. The donors were divided into four age groups: young (average around 17 years), middle-aged (roughly 42), aged (approximately 62) and long-lived (about 80).

This clonotype was found once. Its cognate antigen has yet to be identified. Qualities for individual bases were not recorded, and no much larger clone is one base off. Single-read evidence is weak. On the study overall, not on this receptor specifically: Compared with the aged group, more naive CD4+ T cells, fewer expanded clones and increased TCR diversity were shown by the long-lived group, suggesting age selection. Observed TCR beta diversity per million T cells fell roughly linearly with age, and a significant reduction was already apparent by age about 38. A strong correlation was found between observed TCR beta diversity and the percentage of naive T cells measured by flow cytometry. Donor CMV infection status was unknown, potentially confounding age-related changes in expanded clonotypes. Because profiling used bulk unsorted PBMCs, naive and antigen-experienced compartments could not be compared conclusively. Estimates of total diversity based on one million sequenced T cells were considered lower bounds and underestimates.

Library method: 5' RACE. The sample was run on an Illumina HiSeq 2500. A second PCR of about 6 to 11 cycles was performed with a sample-barcoded 5' primer and a J-beta primer mix. Each TCR beta cDNA molecule received a unique molecular identifier from a template-switch 5' adaptor carrying 12 random nucleotides. Each sample yielded at least 3 million CDR3-containing paired-end reads. The Mint cDNA synthesis kit, primed by a TRBC-specific oligonucleotide, was used to synthesize first-strand cDNA from all RNA. After uracil-DNA glycosylase treatment, a first 18-cycle PCR used universal primers M1SS and BC2_uni_R on all cDNA. Turning to the authors' computational methods: For normalization, 1 million high-quality reads, each with a distinct molecular identifier, were randomly selected from each sample. Instead of being binned into consensus sequences, reads with shared molecular identifiers were discarded. MiTCR, set to a Q25 quality threshold and the strictest error-elimination algorithm, was used for CDR3 identification, clonotype clustering and error correction. Lower-bound total TCR beta diversity was estimated with a nonparametric unseen species model using Euler transformation. TCRdb's own reprocessing of the public reads used fastp at Q25 and MiXCR and kept productive beta chains. Identical CDR3 proteins give one entry, which carries the most common genes and DNA. TCRdb, not the authors, supplied the V and J calls. The sample contains about 1.6 million distinct CDR3 sequences, roughly 32% of them found a single time. About 11% of the sample belongs to the ten largest clones.

Donors were 39 systemically healthy Caucasian individuals from Russia aged roughly 6 to 90 years. Ten milliliters of peripheral blood were drawn from each donor into EDTA-treated Vacutainer tubes. Ficoll-Paque density-gradient centrifugation was used to isolate PBMCs, with at least 6 million per sample. Total RNA was extracted from PBMCs with Trizol reagent, with at least 5.5 micrograms obtained per sample. Naive CD45RAhigh/CD27high T cell percentages were measured by flow cytometry on a PBMC aliquot from every donor. CDR1 and CDR2 were assigned from the germline V gene (reference sequence) as DFQATT and SNEGSKA. V is cut back by 6 bases and J by 6 bases, with 7 bases in the junction unmatched. The CDR3, from cysteine to phenylalanine, totals 13 residues. Only CDR3 DNA is held: 39 bases, read in frame from base 1.

Sequenced material: blood. The receptor was derived from a woman in her thirties in good health. This receptor chain uses TRBV20-1 and TRBJ1-5; a stretch of 8 junction bases matches TRBD1. At the DNA level, the sequence is TGCAGTGCGTCACAGGGGGTGGGTCAGCCCCAGCATTTT. Its protein is CSASQGVGQPQHF.